This T cell receptor beta chain was recorded in a study of T cell responses to AZD1222 COVID-19 vaccine. Study-wide background: Recipients boosted at about 4 weeks or about 12 weeks are pooled. Study conclusions and caveats: CD4 TCRs linked to vaccination spanned spike, dominating at 160-218 and 743-854. Clonal diversity was possibly underestimated; the donors were predominantly white British and more often female.

A remark on this clone: Its cognate antigen is unknown.

Per germline, CDR1 MNHNY and CDR2 SVGAGI (reference sequence). The ends were cut back, 2 bases at V and 10 bases at J, with 12 bases in the middle. The CDR3 runs to 12 residues. Clones were read by immunoSEQ multiplex PCR, and TCRdb kept only the in-frame ones, dropping some. The sample holds roughly 130,000 clones, roughly 93% seen once. The V gene is TRBV6-6, the J gene TRBJ2-7; a possible D gene is TRBD2 (5 bases). The input for sequencing was peripheral blood, taken on day 0 of AZD1222 vaccination. The receptor's source is an adult in good health. CDR3 protein: CASSYEDREQYF. The CDR3 DNA sequence: TGTGCCAGCAGTTACGAGGACCGGGAACAGTACTTC.